Described below is a single T cell receptor (beta chain) sequence and its context. What it binds is unknown. This sample was included in a study of OX40 agonist ivuxolimab in advanced cancers. For the study at large: The study enrolled dose-escalation patients with hepatocellular carcinoma, melanoma, renal cell or head and neck cancer. In three patients, partial responses were observed, one with hepatocellular carcinoma and two with cutaneous melanoma.

Clones were read by immunoSEQ multiplex PCR, and TCRdb kept only the in-frame ones, dropping some. Among 77,000 or so clones listed, approximately 80% were seen once. Whole-study results and caveats: The authors also found low normalized T-cell clonal expansion in some nonresponders.

This clonotype was obtained from an adult with an advanced solid tumor such as melanoma, head and neck, liver or kidney cancer. Here the sequenced sample was CD4+ or CD8+ T cells sorted from blood, taken in a trial of the OX40 agonist ivuxolimab.

The CDR3 DNA follows: TGTGCCAGTAGTCCCCTGGGCGAGCGGGAGTCTAGTGAGCAGTTCTTC. It encodes CASSPLGERESSEQFF. This sequence joins TRBV19 and TRBJ2-1, with 8 bases matching TRBD2. V lost 5 bases and J lost 9; bases outside the gene matches: 15. CDR3 length: 16 residues. Germline loops: CDR1 LNHDA, CDR2 SQIVND (reference sequence).